The rows below give T cell receptor beta chains drawn from one sample of a study of CD8+ T cells in alopecia areata. Repertoires were generated with immunoSEQ multiplex PCR, while TCRdb's copy carries only in-frame clones and drops some. The table includes approximately 180,000 clones, around 64% detected once. Sequences were derived from CD4+ T cells sorted from blood, sampled around week 50, from a patient treated with tofacitinib. Receptors originate from a human donor with alopecia areata. Both conserved end residues are part of each CDR3. D genes are given only for firm matches. The listing skips clone size in some rows; elsewhere it reads once, few, many or a size class.

>NA|TRBV29-1|TRBD1|13|TRBJ1-1
CSVGTGILTEAFF
TGCAGCGTGGGGACAGGGATACTCACTGAAGCTTTCTTT
>NA|TRBV30|NA|13|TRBJ2-6
CACLSSGANVLTF
TGTGCCTGCCTGAGCTCTGGGGCCAACGTCCTGACTTTC
>few|TRBV7-3|NA|16|TRBJ2-2
CASSLRSGKNTGELFF
TGTGCCAGCAGCTTAAGATCCGGGAAGAACACCGGGGAGCTGTTTTTT
>few|TRBV5-6|NA|14|TRBJ2-7
CASSLRSAGYEQYF
TGTGCCAGCAGCTTGCGATCGGCAGGCTACGAGCAGTACTTC
>NA|TRBV7-8|NA|15|TRBJ1-2
CASSPQGHANYGYTF
TGTGCCAGCAGCCCCCAAGGGCACGCTAACTATGGCTACACCTTC
>NA|TRBV29-1|NA|12|TRBJ1-2
CSGQGTNYGYTF
TGCAGCGGTCAGGGGACTAACTATGGCTACACCTTC
>NA|TRBV14|NA|12|TRBJ1-4
CASKGSSEKLFF
TGTGCCAGCAAAGGTTCGAGTGAAAAACTGTTTTTT
>NA|TRBV7-2|NA|15|TRBJ2-5
CASSLGRRGQETQYF
TGTGCCAGCAGCTTAGGGAGACGGGGACAAGAGACCCAGTACTTC
>NA|TRBV7-2|TRBD2|16|TRBJ2-5
CASSLARGGIQETQYF
TGTGCCAGCAGCTTAGCGCGGGGGGGGATACAAGAGACCCAGTACTTC
>NA|TRBV10-3|TRBD1|13|TRBJ1-1
CAIGTEPDTEAFF
TGTGCCATCGGGACAGAACCAGACACTGAAGCTTTCTTT
>NA|TRBV2|TRBD2|15|TRBJ2-1
CASSEASGAYNEQFF
TGTGCCAGCAGTGAAGCAAGCGGGGCCTACAATGAGCAGTTCTTC
>few|TRBV7-3|TRBD2|14|TRBJ2-1
CASSPAGGVDEQFF
TGTGCCAGCAGCCCCGCGGGGGGAGTGGATGAGCAGTTCTTC
>once|TRBV6-5|NA|12|TRBJ2-7
CASSPFPPEQYF
TGTGCCAGCAGTCCCTTCCCCCCGGAGCAGTACTTC
>NA|TRBV10-3|NA|14|TRBJ2-7
CAISQRGPTYEQYF
TGTGCCATCAGCCAAAGGGGACCCACCTACGAGCAGTACTTC
>few|TRBV29-1|NA|12|TRBJ2-3
CSVGRGSDTQYF
TGCAGCGTTGGCAGGGGCTCAGATACGCAGTATTTT
>NA|TRBV27|NA|15|TRBJ1-6
CASSYSHSYNSPLHF
TGTGCCAGCAGCTATTCTCACTCCTATAATTCACCCCTCCACTTT
>NA|TRBV7-7|NA|13|TRBJ2-5
CASSLWQQETQYF
TGTGCCAGCAGCTTATGGCAGCAAGAGACCCAGTACTTC